The 13 T cell receptor beta chains given below trace back to one sample, sequenced in a study of T cell changes during pregnancy in multiple sclerosis. Clones were read by immunoSEQ multiplex PCR, and TCRdb kept only the in-frame ones, dropping some. Of 34,000 or so clones listed, around nine tenths were seen once; the top ten hold about 10%. The starting material was CD8+ T cells from peripheral blood mononuclear cells, obtained before pregnancy. The receptor source for this set is a female donor with multiple sclerosis, enrolled in a pregnancy study.

The chain links TRBV11-2 to TRBJ2-2; 7 bases are shared with TRBD2. The CDR3 is 15 amino acids. The J segment lost 0 bases and the V segment lost 5 bases, leaving 3 bases of the junction unmatched. The germline CDR1 and CDR2 sequences are SGHAT and FQNNGV. CDR3 nucleotides: TGTGCCAGCAGCCCGCGGGAGACGAACACCGGGGAGCTGTTTTTT. This encodes CASSPRETNTGELFF. Filled out from reference TRBV11-2 and TRBJ2-2, the complete variable domain reads EAGVAQSPRYKIIEKRQSVAFWCNPISGHATLYWYQQILGQGPKLLIQFQNNGVVDDSQLPKDRFSAERLKGVDSTLKIQPAKLEDSAVYLCASSPRETNTGELFFGEGSRLTVL.

This clone was counted once. This chain joins TRBV14 and TRBJ2-1; 10 bases are a match to TRBD2. Germline V gives CDR1 SGHDN, CDR2 FVKESK. This CDR3 is built from 16 residues. After removal of 4 bases from V and 2 bases from J, the junction contained 5 bases not matched to a gene. This CDR3 is CASSLQREGPYNEQFF. CDR3 sequence (DNA): TGTGCCAGCAGCCTTCAGCGGGAGGGCCCCTACAATGAGCAGTTCTTC.

The chain has TRBV4-3 and TRBJ2-7; tentative D call: TRBD1 (5 bases). The V and J ends lost 1 base and 4 bases respectively, with 14 bases between them. Germline-derived CDR1 and CDR2 are LGHNA and YSLEER. The CDR3 runs to 15 residues. The CDR3 protein is CASSQARDSIYEQYF. As DNA, the CDR3 is TGCGCCAGCAGCCAAGCTCGCGACAGTATTTACGAGCAGTACTTC.

This clone occurred once. The gene calls are TRBV5-4 and TRBJ1-2, with no clear D. CDR3 length equals 12 residues. Looked up from germline, CDR1 is SGHNT and CDR2 is YYREEE (reference sequence). The V gene lost 0 bases and the J gene lost 7 bases, with 7 bases spanning the gap. The CDR3 sequence: CASSLELSGYTF. The CDR3 bases are TGTGCCAGCAGCTTGGAACTCTCTGGCTACACCTTC.

The rearrangement uses TRBV6-1 and TRBJ2-1; 7 bases are shared with TRBD2. The CDR3 length is 15 residues. The germline V gene has CDR1 MNHNS and CDR2 SASEGT. V was pared by 6 bases and J by 3 bases, with 8 bases of the junction left unmatched. In DNA, the CDR3 is TGTGCCAGCAGGCAGCGGGGACCCCACTACAATGAGCAGTTCTTC. Translated, it gives CASRQRGPHYNEQFF.

This clone was observed a handful of times. The chain is built from TRBV4-2 and TRBJ1-4; 10 bases are a match to TRBD1. The germline CDR1 and CDR2 sequences are LGHNA and YNFKEQ. After removal of 1 base from V and 7 bases from J, the junction contained 6 bases not matched to a gene. This CDR3 is 16 amino acids long. Here the CDR3 reads CASSQGEGTGAEKLFF. The CDR3 DNA sequence: TGTGCCAGCAGCCAAGGAGAAGGGACAGGGGCTGAAAAACTGTTTTTT.

This clone showed up just once. This chain joins TRBV19 and TRBJ2-2, with TRBD1 matching over 9 bases. CDR1 and CDR2 (germline): LNHDA, SQIVND (reference sequence). This CDR3 is 14 amino acids long. The trim removed 7 bases at V and 7 bases at J, leaving 7 bases unmatched. CDR3 amino acids: CASTSRTGVGELFF. The CDR3 DNA reads as TGTGCCAGTACCTCTAGGACAGGGGTCGGGGAGCTGTTTTTT.

The gene calls are TRBV7-3 and TRBJ2-3; 7 nucleotides match TRBD2. With 3 bases clipped from V and 6 bases from J, the junction kept 0 bases outside the gene matches. The CDR3 contains 12 residues. Per the germline V gene, CDR1 is SGHTA and CDR2 is FQGTGA. CDR3 amino acids: CASSFGGDTQYF. CDR3 DNA sequence: TGTGCCAGCAGCTTCGGGGGGGATACGCAGTATTTT. The complete variable domain, with remaining parts taken from reference TRBV7-3 and TRBJ2-3, reads GAGVSQTPSNKVTEKGKYVELRCDPISGHTALYWYRQSLGQGPEFLIYFQGTGAADDSGLPNDRFFAVRPEGSVSTLKIQRTERGDSAVYLCASSFGGDTQYFGPGTRLTVL.

This sequence joins TRBV9 and TRBJ1-5, with 9 bases lining up with TRBD1. V trimming: 5 bases; J trimming: 7 bases; junction bases outside the gene matches: 10. CDR3 length: 15 amino acids. Germline V lookup: CDR1 SGDLS, CDR2 YYNGEE. The CDR3, as DNA: TGTGCCAGCAGACGACAGGACAGGGGAAAGCAGCCCCAGCATTTT. It codes for CASRRQDRGKQPQHF.

The chain is built from TRBV6-6 and TRBJ1-1, with 8 bases identical to TRBD1. The V and J ends lost 10 bases and 0 bases, in that order; junction bases with no gene match: 7. Looked up from germline, CDR1 is MNHNY and CDR2 is SVGAGI (reference sequence). CDR3 size: 14 residues. Written as DNA, the CDR3 is TGTGCCACCCGGGACAGGCTGCTGAACACTGAAGCTTTCTTT. Its translation: CATRDRLLNTEAFF.

This chain joins TRBV7-9 and TRBJ2-1; possible D gene TRBD1, 6 bases. In germline, CDR1 is SEHNR, CDR2 FQNEAQ (reference sequence). The germline V and J ends were trimmed by 5 bases and 7 bases, with 12 bases remaining between them. The CDR3 extends over 13 amino acids. As DNA, the CDR3 is TGTGCCAGCAGCACTCGGGACATGAATGAGCAGTTCTTC. Translation: CASSTRDMNEQFF.

A remark on this clone: The sample carries other DNA sequences with the same CDR3. The chain couples TRBV5-1 to TRBJ1-1; possibly TRBD1 for D (5 bases). Trimming stripped 0 bases from V and 1 base from J, with 7 bases between. Germline CDR1 SGHRS, CDR2 YFSETQ. This CDR3 region has 14 residues. CDR3 amino acids: CASSLGTGNTEAFF. The CDR3 coding sequence is TGCGCCAGCAGCTTGGGAACAGGGAACACTGAAGCTTTCTTT.

The chain recombines TRBV19 with TRBJ1-2; 8 bases map to TRBD1. The J segment lost 1 base and the V segment lost 5 bases, leaving 6 bases of the junction unmatched. Germline values: CDR1 LNHDA, CDR2 SQIVND (reference sequence). This CDR3 spans 15 amino acids. CDR3: CASSGQGALNYGYTF. For the CDR3, the DNA is TGTGCCAGTAGTGGGCAGGGGGCGCTTAACTATGGCTACACCTTC. Combining the CDR3 with reference TRBV19 and TRBJ1-2 gives the whole variable domain DGGITQSPKYLFRKEGQNVTLSCEQNLNHDAMYWYRQDPGQGLRLIYYSQIVNDFQKGDIAEGYSVSREKKESFPLTVTSAQKNPTAFYLCASSGQGALNYGYTFGSGTRLTVV.